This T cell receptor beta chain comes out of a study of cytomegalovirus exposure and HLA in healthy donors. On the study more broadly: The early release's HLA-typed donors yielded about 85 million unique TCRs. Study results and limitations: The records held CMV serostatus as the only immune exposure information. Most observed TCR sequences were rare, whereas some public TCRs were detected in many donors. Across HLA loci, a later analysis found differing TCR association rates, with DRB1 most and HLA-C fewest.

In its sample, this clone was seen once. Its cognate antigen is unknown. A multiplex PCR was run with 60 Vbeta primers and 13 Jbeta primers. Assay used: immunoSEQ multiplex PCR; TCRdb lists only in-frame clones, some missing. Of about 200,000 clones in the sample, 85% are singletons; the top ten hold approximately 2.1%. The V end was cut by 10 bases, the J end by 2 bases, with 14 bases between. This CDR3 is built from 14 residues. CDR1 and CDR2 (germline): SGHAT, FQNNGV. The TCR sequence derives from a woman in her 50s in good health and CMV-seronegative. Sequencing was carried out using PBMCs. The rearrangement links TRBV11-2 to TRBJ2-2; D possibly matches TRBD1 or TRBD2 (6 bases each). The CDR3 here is CATRGLLNTGELFF. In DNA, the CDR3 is TGTGCCACCAGGGGACTCCTTAACACCGGGGAGCTGTTTTTT.